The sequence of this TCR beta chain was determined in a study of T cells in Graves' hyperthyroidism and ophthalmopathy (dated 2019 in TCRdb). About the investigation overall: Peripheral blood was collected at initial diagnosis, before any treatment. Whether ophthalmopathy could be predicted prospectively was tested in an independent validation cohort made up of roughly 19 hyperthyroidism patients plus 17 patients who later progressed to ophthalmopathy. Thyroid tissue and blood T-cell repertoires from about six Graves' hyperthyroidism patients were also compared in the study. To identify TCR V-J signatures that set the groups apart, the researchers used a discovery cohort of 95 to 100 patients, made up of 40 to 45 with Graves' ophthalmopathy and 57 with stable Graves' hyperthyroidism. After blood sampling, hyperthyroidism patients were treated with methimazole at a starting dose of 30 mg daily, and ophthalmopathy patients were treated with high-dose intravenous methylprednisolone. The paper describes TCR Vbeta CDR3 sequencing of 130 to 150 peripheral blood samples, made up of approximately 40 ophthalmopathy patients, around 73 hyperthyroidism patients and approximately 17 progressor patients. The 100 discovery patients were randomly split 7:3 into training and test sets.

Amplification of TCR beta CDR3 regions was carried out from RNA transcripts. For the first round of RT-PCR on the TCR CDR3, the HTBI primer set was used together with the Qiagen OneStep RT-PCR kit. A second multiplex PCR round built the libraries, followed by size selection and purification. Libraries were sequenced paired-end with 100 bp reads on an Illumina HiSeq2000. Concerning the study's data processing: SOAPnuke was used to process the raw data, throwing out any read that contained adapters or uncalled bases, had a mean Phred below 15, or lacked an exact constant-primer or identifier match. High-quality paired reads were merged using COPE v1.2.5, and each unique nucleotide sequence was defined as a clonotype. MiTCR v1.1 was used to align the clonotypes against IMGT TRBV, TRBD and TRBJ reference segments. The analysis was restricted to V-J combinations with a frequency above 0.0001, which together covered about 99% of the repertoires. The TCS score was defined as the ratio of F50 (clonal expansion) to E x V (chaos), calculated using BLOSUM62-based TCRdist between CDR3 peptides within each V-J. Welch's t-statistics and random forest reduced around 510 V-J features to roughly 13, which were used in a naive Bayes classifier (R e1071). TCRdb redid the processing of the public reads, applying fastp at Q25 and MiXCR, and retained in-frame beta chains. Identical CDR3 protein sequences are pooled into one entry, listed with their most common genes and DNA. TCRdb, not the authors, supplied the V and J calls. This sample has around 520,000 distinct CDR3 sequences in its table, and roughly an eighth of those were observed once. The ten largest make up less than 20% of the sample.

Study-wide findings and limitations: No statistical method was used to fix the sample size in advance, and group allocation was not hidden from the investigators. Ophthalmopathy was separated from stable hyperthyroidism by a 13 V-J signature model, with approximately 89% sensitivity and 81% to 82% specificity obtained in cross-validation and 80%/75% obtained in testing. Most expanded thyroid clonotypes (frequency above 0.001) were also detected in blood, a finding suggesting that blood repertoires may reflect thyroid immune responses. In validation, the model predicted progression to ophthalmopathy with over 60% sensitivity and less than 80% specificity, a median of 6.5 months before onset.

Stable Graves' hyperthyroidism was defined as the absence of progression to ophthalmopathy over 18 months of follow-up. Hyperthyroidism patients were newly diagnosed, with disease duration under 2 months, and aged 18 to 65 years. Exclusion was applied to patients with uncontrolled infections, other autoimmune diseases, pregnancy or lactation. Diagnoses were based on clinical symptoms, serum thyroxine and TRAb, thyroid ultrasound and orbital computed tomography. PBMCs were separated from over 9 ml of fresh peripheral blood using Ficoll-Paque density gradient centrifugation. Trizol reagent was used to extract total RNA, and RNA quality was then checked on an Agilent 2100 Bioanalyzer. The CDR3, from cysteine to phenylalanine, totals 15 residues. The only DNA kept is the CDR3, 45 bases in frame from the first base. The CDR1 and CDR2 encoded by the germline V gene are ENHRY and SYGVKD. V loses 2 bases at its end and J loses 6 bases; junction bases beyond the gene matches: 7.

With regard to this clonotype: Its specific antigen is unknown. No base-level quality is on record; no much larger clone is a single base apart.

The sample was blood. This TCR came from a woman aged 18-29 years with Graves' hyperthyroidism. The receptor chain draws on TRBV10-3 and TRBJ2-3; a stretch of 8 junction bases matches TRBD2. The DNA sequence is TGTGCCATCAGTGAGCCTAGCGGGCCGCCGGATACGCAGTATTTT. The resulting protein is CAISEPSGPPDTQYF.